Listed here are 16 T cell receptor beta chains from one sample, sequenced in a study of blood T cell repertoires in COVID-19. TCRdb's table, derived via immunoSEQ multiplex PCR, lists solely in-frame clones and lacks some. The data show roughly 220,000 clones, 88% seen once. The sample was PBMCs or T cells enriched from blood (not recorded which). Every receptor here comes from a young woman who had recovered from COVID-19.

This sequence joins TRBV7-4 and TRBJ1-4; D is unclear. This CDR3 spans 15 amino acids. Germline-derived CDR1 and CDR2 are SGHVT and SQSDAQ. V shed 3 bases and J shed 8 bases, with 16 bases lying between them. The chain's CDR3 is CASSFKRQVWEKLFF. In DNA, the CDR3 is TGTGCCAGCAGCTTTAAACGGCAGGTATGGGAAAAACTGTTTTTT.

This clone was seen only once. The gene calls are TRBV5-4 and TRBJ2-1; 12 nucleotides line up with TRBD2. The CDR3 loop spans 15 amino acids. The trim removed 1 base at V and 7 bases at J, leaving 3 bases unmatched. CDR1 is SGHNT, CDR2 YYREEE, per germline (reference sequence). DNA for the CDR3: TGTGCCAGCAGCTTGTGGACTAGCGGGGTAAATGAGCAGTTCTTC. Its protein product is CASSLWTSGVNEQFF. The variable domain in full, completed from reference TRBV5-4 and TRBJ2-1, reads ETGVTQSPTHLIKTRGQQVTLRCSSQSGHNTVSWYQQALGQGPQFIFQYYREEENGRGNFPPRFSGLQFPNYSSELNVNALELDDSALYLCASSLWTSGVNEQFFGPGTRLTVL.

The rearrangement joins TRBV3-1 (or the pseudogene TRBV3-2) to TRBJ2-3; 7 positions agree with TRBD2. V shed 0 bases, J shed 2 bases, and the junction held 5 bases outside the gene matches. Looked up from germline, CDR1 is LGHDT and CDR2 is YNNKEL (reference sequence). The CDR3 consists of 16 residues. CDR3 amino acids: CASSQESGTLTDTQYF. The CDR3 nucleotides read TGTGCCAGCAGCCAAGAAAGCGGGACGCTCACAGATACGCAGTATTTT.

The rearrangement uses TRBV7-2 and TRBJ1-6; 8 bases line up with TRBD1. With V trimmed by 3 bases and J by 7 bases, 5 bases remained unmatched. Germline V gene sequence: CDR1 SGHTA, CDR2 FQGNSA. The CDR3 covers 15 residues. The CDR3 region has the DNA TGTGCCAGCAGCTTCGCCGGGACAGGCAATTCACCCCTCCACTTT. The encoded protein is CASSFAGTGNSPLHF.

J is TRBJ2-1 and V is TRBV19; 13 bases fit TRBD2. The J segment lost 7 bases and the V segment lost 6 bases, leaving 0 bases of the junction unmatched. This CDR3 spans 13 amino acids. Germline loops: CDR1 LNHDA, CDR2 SQIVND (reference sequence). Here the CDR3 DNA reads TGTGCCAGTAGGACTAGCGGGGGGAATGAGCAGTTCTTC. This gives the protein CASRTSGGNEQFF.

This rearrangement joins TRBV5-1 to TRBJ2-2, with D perhaps TRBD2 (6 bases). The CDR3 runs 16 residues. Germline CDR1 SGHRS, CDR2 YFSETQ. V lost 7 bases, J lost 1 base, and 17 bases lay in between. DNA of the CDR3: TGCGCCAGCGGGGGGACGGGGTCAAAGAACACCGGGGAGCTGTTTTTT. Translated: CASGGTGSKNTGELFF.

The chain links TRBV27 to TRBJ2-7, with 9 bases that match TRBD1. CDR3 size: 15 residues. Germline CDR1 reads MNHEY; CDR2 reads SMNVEV (reference sequence). Trimming cost V 3 bases and J 2 bases; bases outside gene matches: 5. CDR3 sequence (DNA): TGTGCCAGCAGTTTTTTGGGACAGGGCGCCTACGAGCAGTACTTC. It yields the protein CASSFLGQGAYEQYF.

This clone was detected a few times. This chain links TRBV5-1 with TRBJ2-2; the match to TRBD2 covers 9 bases. With 0 bases clipped from V and 5 bases from J, the junction kept 5 bases outside the gene matches. CDR3 length equals 16 residues. Germline lookup yields CDR1 SGHRS and CDR2 YFSETQ. The CDR3 region is CASSLVLAGSTGELFF. The CDR3 DNA reads TGCGCCAGCAGCTTGGTGCTAGCGGGGTCGACCGGGGAGCTGTTTTTT. Using reference TRBV5-1 and TRBJ2-2 for the parts outside the CDR3, the full variable domain is KAGVTQTPRYLIKTRGQQVTLSCSPISGHRSVSWYQQTPGQGLQFLFEYFSETQRNKGNFPGRFSGRQFSNSRSEMNVSTLELGDSALYLCASSLVLAGSTGELFFGEGSRLTVL.

This chain joins TRBV7-2 and TRBJ1-1, with D unclear. The CDR3 is 16 residues long. Germline assignment: CDR1 SGHTA and CDR2 FQGNSA. Trimming left V 6 bases short and J 3 bases short, with 20 bases between. CDR3 sequence (DNA): TGTGCCAGCAGGACCTATAGCTCGGTGACGGACACTGAAGCTTTCTTT. This codes for CASRTYSSVTDTEAFF.

V is TRBV5-6 and J is TRBJ1-1; 9 positions match TRBD1. Germline V CDR1 and CDR2: SGHDT, YYEEEE. The CDR3 is 15 residues long. V lost 5 bases to trimming and J lost 0 bases; unmatched junction nucleotides: 5. Here the CDR3 DNA reads TGTGCCAGCAGGCCCGGGACAGGGCTGAACACTGAAGCTTTCTTT. It encodes CASRPGTGLNTEAFF.

The chain links TRBV29-1 to TRBJ1-3; D gene unclear. Germline CDR1 reads SQVTM; CDR2 reads ANQGSEA. CDR3 length: 12 residues. V lost 4 bases to trimming and J lost 0 bases, with 4 bases between them. The DNA of the CDR3 is TGCAGCGTTGCAGGCTCTGGAAACACCATATATTTT. Translating it yields CSVAGSGNTIYF.

The chain is built from TRBV25-1 and TRBJ2-7; no firm D call. The V and J ends lost 0 bases and 6 bases respectively, with 12 bases between them. Germline loops: CDR1 MGHDK, CDR2 SYGVNS. CDR3 length: 14 residues. CDR3 in amino acids: CASSEYYRHAEQYF. The CDR3 region has the DNA TGTGCCAGCAGTGAATATTACCGACATGCCGAGCAGTACTTC.

V and J are TRBV10-3 and TRBJ1-1, with 9 bases lining up with TRBD1. Germline V CDR1 and CDR2: ENHRY, SYGVKD. The CDR3 contains 15 residues. Germline trimming cut 7 bases from V and 0 bases from J; bases unmatched to any gene: 6. This chain's CDR3 is CAIKGQGTMNTEAFF. CDR3 DNA: TGTGCCATCAAAGGACAGGGGACAATGAACACTGAAGCTTTCTTT.

V is TRBV4-3 and J is TRBJ1-5, with 7 bases lining up with TRBD1. Germline assignment: CDR1 LGHNA and CDR2 YSLEER. This CDR3 is built from 13 residues. V lost 5 bases and J lost 6; bases outside the gene matches: 4. In nucleotides, the CDR3 is TGCGCCAGCAGCGAAGGGGGCGGTCAGCCCCAGCATTTT. Amino acid sequence: CASSEGGGQPQHF.

This clone was seen only once. The chain employs TRBV9 and TRBJ2-7, with a possible D match to TRBD1 (6 bases). This CDR3 has 13 residues. CDR1 and CDR2 (germline): SGDLS, YYNGEE. Trimming pared 3 bases from V and 3 bases from J, leaving 10 bases between. The CDR3 protein is CASSGTGFYEQYF. DNA of the CDR3: TGTGCCAGCAGCGGAACAGGGTTCTACGAGCAGTACTTC.

This chain joins TRBV6-4 and TRBJ1-1; D is perhaps TRBD1 (6 bases). V lost 6 bases and J 3 bases, leaving 14 bases between the germline ends. The CDR3 runs to 14 residues. Germline loops: CDR1 MRHNA, CDR2 SNTAGT. The CDR3 DNA reads TGTGCCAGCAGGAACAGGGCCGGCTACACTGAAGCTTTCTTT. Translation gives CASRNRAGYTEAFF.